This TCR beta chain derives from a study of blood T cell repertoires in COVID-19. Study-wide background: From the United States, Italy and Spain came samples of acute and convalescent COVID-19. The cDNA or gDNA used as material had been derived from T cells, B-cell-depleted T cells, or PBMCs.

Germline CDR1 reads LGHDT; CDR2 reads YNNKEL (reference sequence). This CDR3 spans 15 amino acids. Trimming took 1 base from V and 5 from J, leaving 12 bases between them. In the source study's methods: Amplifying reference gene primers gave estimates of nucleated cell counts. Data came from immunoSEQ multiplex PCR; TCRdb stores just in-frame clones and leaves some out. V, J and clone size are those of that table, while D and trimming were read from the DNA. The repertoire holds 300,000 to 400,000 clones, with more than 70% as singletons. This sequence was found in a woman between 45 and 60 years old who had recovered from COVID-19. The chain couples TRBV3-1 (or the pseudogene TRBV3-2) to TRBJ2-1; D not certain. The sample consisted of peripheral blood. The CDR3 coding sequence is TGTGCCAGCAGCCAAGCTGGTAATAGAAACAATGAGCAGTTCTTC. Translation: CASSQAGNRNNEQFF.